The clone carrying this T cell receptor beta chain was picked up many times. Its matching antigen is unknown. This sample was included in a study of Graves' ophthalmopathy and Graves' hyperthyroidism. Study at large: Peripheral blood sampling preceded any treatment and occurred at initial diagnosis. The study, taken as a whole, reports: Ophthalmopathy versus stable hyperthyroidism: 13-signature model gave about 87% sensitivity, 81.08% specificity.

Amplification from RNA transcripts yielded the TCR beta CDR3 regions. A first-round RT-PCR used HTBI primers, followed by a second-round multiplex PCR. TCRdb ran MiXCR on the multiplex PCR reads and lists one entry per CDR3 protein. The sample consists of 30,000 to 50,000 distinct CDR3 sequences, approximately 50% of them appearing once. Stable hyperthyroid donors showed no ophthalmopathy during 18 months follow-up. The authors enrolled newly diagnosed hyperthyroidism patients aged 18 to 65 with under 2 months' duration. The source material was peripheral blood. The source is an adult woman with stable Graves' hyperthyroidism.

CDR3 sequence: CSARDPRTPNYGYTF. The CDR3 DNA sequence: TGCAGTGCTAGAGATCCAAGAACCCCTAACTATGGCTACACCTTC. The chain recombines TRBV20-1 with TRBJ1-2; D remains ambiguous. V was clipped by 0 bases and J by 0 bases, with 11 bases between them. Germline loops: CDR1 DFQATT, CDR2 SNEGSKA (reference sequence). The length of the CDR3 is 15 residues.